The 5 T cell receptor beta chains below come from one sample, sequenced in a study of cytomegalovirus exposure and HLA in healthy donors. A multiplex PCR was run with 60 Vbeta primers and 13 Jbeta primers. Here immunoSEQ multiplex PCR was the method, and the copy in TCRdb shows in-frame clones only, minus some. The sample carries 150,000 or so clones, 73% recorded once. The specimen was PBMCs. Receptors were obtained from a young woman in good health and CMV-seronegative.

V and J are TRBV10-3 and TRBJ1-4; D is uncertain. CDR3 size: 13 residues. V was shortened by 3 bases and J by 3 bases, with 5 bases between the two germline ends. Germline V gene lookup returns CDR1 ENHRY and CDR2 SYGVKD. The CDR3 DNA follows: TGTGCCATCAGTGACTCAGCTAATGAAAAACTGTTTTTT. It yields the protein CAISDSANEKLFF.

The J gene is TRBJ2-6, the V gene TRBV30; tentatively, D is TRBD2 (5 bases). CDR1 is GTSNPN, CDR2 SVGIG, per germline (reference sequence). This CDR3 is 15 amino acids long. The V end was cut by 4 bases, the J end by 4 bases, with 14 bases between. The CDR3 DNA follows: TGTGCCTGGACTAAGTGGGAGCACGGGGCCAACGTCCTGACTTTC. Its translation: CAWTKWEHGANVLTF.

The CDR3 is CASRFVAGVTDTQYF. The CDR3 coding sequence is TGCGCCAGCAGATTCGTAGCGGGGGTCACAGATACGCAGTATTTT. The genes are TRBV5-1 and TRBJ2-3; TRBD2 matches at 9 bases. The CDR3 length is 15 residues. With 5 bases clipped from V and 2 bases from J, the junction kept 6 bases outside the gene matches. CDR1 is SGHRS and CDR2 is YFSETQ in the germline V gene. The whole variable domain, remainder taken from reference TRBV5-1 and TRBJ2-3, is KAGVTQTPRYLIKTRGQQVTLSCSPISGHRSVSWYQQTPGQGLQFLFEYFSETQRNKGNFPGRFSGRQFSNSRSEMNVSTLELGDSALYLCASRFVAGVTDTQYFGPGTRLTVL.

V gene TRBV14 combines with J gene TRBJ2-1; D is unresolved. Germline-derived CDR1 and CDR2 are SGHDN and FVKESK. The CDR3 is made up of 13 amino acids. Trimming removed 2 bases from V and 9 bases from J, with 11 bases in between. The chain's CDR3 is CASSQMSGGEQFF. In nucleotides, the CDR3 is TGTGCCAGCAGCCAAATGAGTGGCGGTGAGCAGTTCTTC. The full variable domain, rest sourced from reference TRBV14 and TRBJ2-1, is EAGVTQFPSHSVIEKGQTVTLRCDPISGHDNLYWYRRVMGKEIKFLLHFVKESKQDESGMPNNRFLAERTGGTYSTLKVQPAELEDSGVYFCASSQMSGGEQFFGPGTRLTVL.

This clone has only a few counts. The CDR3 loop reads CASSLVRGIDTQYF. In DNA, the CDR3 is TGTGCCAGCAGCTTGGTAAGGGGAATAGATACGCAGTATTTT. This rearrangement joins TRBV5-6 to TRBJ2-3, with D possibly being TRBD1 (5 bases). Trimming stripped 0 bases from V and 5 bases from J, with 10 bases between. Germline V gene sequence: CDR1 SGHDT, CDR2 YYEEEE. The CDR3 covers 14 residues.